These T cell receptor beta chains were read from a single sample in a study of graft-versus-host responses after intestinal transplantation. Profiling relied on immunoSEQ multiplex PCR, and the TCRdb table lists in-frame clones only, not all of them. Of more than 9,500 clones in the sample, roughly nine tenths were seen once. The sample in question was PBMCs, obtained 105 days after intestinal transplantation. The origin of the receptors is a human patient who received an intestinal transplant, so some T cells may come from the graft donor. Each CDR3 is given with its conserved first and last residue. The order of the fields is clone size, D gene, J gene, V gene, CDR3 DNA, CDR3 protein. A D gene is named only where the DNA matches it firmly. Clone sizes are given selectively: once, few, many, or a class where the clone is expanded.

clone size: .; D gene: TRBD2; J gene: TRBJ2-5; V gene: TRBV5-1; CDR3 DNA: TGCGCCAGCAGCTTCCCCCCTAGCGGCCAAGAGACCCAGTACTTC; CDR3 protein: CASSFPPSGQETQYF
clone size: .; D gene: .; J gene: TRBJ1-2; V gene: TRBV5-4; CDR3 DNA: TGTGCCAGCAGCTTTGAGGGCCCCACCCTTGGCTACACCTTC; CDR3 protein: CASSFEGPTLGYTF
clone size: .; D gene: TRBD2; J gene: TRBJ2-7; V gene: TRBV25-1; CDR3 DNA: TGTGCCAGCAGTGAATCACTAGCGGGAGTTTACGAGCAGTACTTC; CDR3 protein: CASSESLAGVYEQYF
clone size: .; D gene: .; J gene: TRBJ2-5; V gene: TRBV11-3; CDR3 DNA: TGTGCCAGCAGCTTAGGGGTGGCAGCCCCGGAGACCCAGTACTTC; CDR3 protein: CASSLGVAAPETQYF
clone size: .; D gene: .; J gene: TRBJ2-2; V gene: TRBV6-6; CDR3 DNA: TGTGCCAGCAGTTACAGGGGGGGGTCCGGGGAGCTGTTTTTT; CDR3 protein: CASSYRGGSGELFF
clone size: .; D gene: .; J gene: TRBJ2-3; V gene: TRBV10-3; CDR3 DNA: TGTGCCATCAGTGTGACGTCAGATACGCAGTATTTT; CDR3 protein: CAISVTSDTQYF
clone size: .; D gene: TRBD2; J gene: TRBJ2-5; V gene: TRBV5-1; CDR3 DNA: TGCGCCAGCAGCTTAGACGGACTAGCGGGGTACCAAGAGACCCAGTACTTC; CDR3 protein: CASSLDGLAGYQETQYF
clone size: once; D gene: TRBD2; J gene: TRBJ2-1; V gene: TRBV2; CDR3 DNA: TGTGCCAGCAGTAGCCTTCTAGCGGGGGGAGACAATGAGCAGTTCTTC; CDR3 protein: CASSSLLAGGDNEQFF
clone size: .; D gene: .; J gene: TRBJ2-5; V gene: TRBV9; CDR3 DNA: TGTGCCAGCACGGAGGGCCTCTCGCCGCGAGAGACCCAGTACTTC; CDR3 protein: CASTEGLSPRETQYF
clone size: .; D gene: TRBD1; J gene: TRBJ1-2; V gene: TRBV9; CDR3 DNA: TGTGCCAGCAGACCACCCGGGACAGGGTTGGGCTACACCTTC; CDR3 protein: CASRPPGTGLGYTF
clone size: .; D gene: .; J gene: TRBJ2-7; V gene: TRBV19; CDR3 DNA: TGTGCCAGTAGTATAGAGACAGGAGCCGCTTGCGTCCGGGGCGAGCAGTACTTC; CDR3 protein: CASSIETGAACVRGEQYF
clone size: .; D gene: .; J gene: TRBJ1-2; V gene: TRBV5-1; CDR3 DNA: TGCGCCAGCAGCTTGAGGGGCAGAAGGATCTTGAACTATGGCTACACCTTC; CDR3 protein: CASSLRGRRILNYGYTF
clone size: .; D gene: .; J gene: TRBJ2-3; V gene: TRBV6-4; CDR3 DNA: TGTGCCAGCAGTGACTCAGGGACTTCCACAGATACGCAGTATTTT; CDR3 protein: CASSDSGTSTDTQYF
clone size: .; D gene: .; J gene: TRBJ2-4; V gene: TRBV5-1; CDR3 DNA: TGCGCCAGCAGAAAGGACTCTTTAGCCAAAAACATTCAGTACTTC; CDR3 protein: CASRKDSLAKNIQYF
clone size: .; D gene: .; J gene: TRBJ1-1; V gene: TRBV7-9; CDR3 DNA: TGTGCCAGCAGCATCCATTCCGAGGACACTGAAGCTTTCTTT; CDR3 protein: CASSIHSEDTEAFF
clone size: few; D gene: TRBD2; J gene: TRBJ2-3; V gene: TRBV6-4; CDR3 DNA: TGTGCCAGCAGTGAAGGGACTAGCGCCACAGATACGCAGTATTTT; CDR3 protein: CASSEGTSATDTQYF
clone size: once; D gene: TRBD1; J gene: TRBJ2-7; V gene: TRBV6-5; CDR3 DNA: TGTGCCAGCAGTTACCAGGACAGGGGGCTGGGAGAGCAGTACTTC; CDR3 protein: CASSYQDRGLGEQYF
clone size: .; D gene: .; J gene: TRBJ1-3; V gene: TRBV7-3; CDR3 DNA: TGTGCCAGCAGTACGAGCCCCTCTGGAAACACCATATATTTT; CDR3 protein: CASSTSPSGNTIYF
clone size: .; D gene: .; J gene: TRBJ2-5; V gene: TRBV18; CDR3 DNA: TGTGCCAGCTCACCACCGGAGTTGGAGACCCAGTACTTC; CDR3 protein: CASSPPELETQYF
clone size: .; D gene: .; J gene: TRBJ1-2; V gene: TRBV29-1; CDR3 DNA: TGCAGCCAGAGGACCCTACGAGGCTACACCTTC; CDR3 protein: CSQRTLRGYTF
clone size: .; D gene: TRBD1; J gene: TRBJ2-7; V gene: TRBV6-5; CDR3 DNA: TGTGCCAGCAGTGTTGGAGAGACAGGGTCCTACGAGCAGTACTTC; CDR3 protein: CASSVGETGSYEQYF
clone size: few; D gene: .; J gene: TRBJ1-1; V gene: TRBV14; CDR3 DNA: TGTGCCAGCAGCAGGGGGACACGGGAGGGGGCTTTCTTT; CDR3 protein: CASSRGTREGAFF
clone size: .; D gene: .; J gene: TRBJ2-7; V gene: TRBV11-2; CDR3 DNA: TGTGCCAGCAGCTCCTACGAGCAGTACTTC; CDR3 protein: CASSSYEQYF
clone size: .; D gene: .; J gene: TRBJ1-1; V gene: TRBV10-2; CDR3 DNA: TGCGCCAGCAGTGGGGGACGGAGATTGAACACTGAAGCTTTCTTT; CDR3 protein: CASSGGRRLNTEAFF
clone size: once; D gene: TRBD1; J gene: TRBJ1-1; V gene: TRBV20-1; CDR3 DNA: TGCAGTAGGACAGGGAACACTGAAGCTTTCTTT; CDR3 protein: CSRTGNTEAFF
clone size: .; D gene: .; J gene: TRBJ2-3; V gene: TRBV7-2; CDR3 DNA: TGTGCCAGCAGCTGGTACGGCAGCGCCCCAGCAGATACGCAGTATTTT; CDR3 protein: CASSWYGSAPADTQYF
clone size: once; D gene: TRBD1; J gene: TRBJ1-1; V gene: TRBV9; CDR3 DNA: TGTGCCAGCAGCGCCAGACAGGGGCCGAACACTGAAGCTTTCTTT; CDR3 protein: CASSARQGPNTEAFF
clone size: .; D gene: TRBD2; J gene: TRBJ2-3; V gene: TRBV7-2; CDR3 DNA: TGTGCCAGCAGCTCTTTGATAGCGGGGGGGCGCACAGATACGCAGTATTTT; CDR3 protein: CASSSLIAGGRTDTQYF
clone size: .; D gene: TRBD2; J gene: TRBJ2-7; V gene: TRBV15; CDR3 DNA: TGTGCCACCAGCAGAGATCGGCTAGCGGGATCCTACGAGCAGTACTTC; CDR3 protein: CATSRDRLAGSYEQYF
clone size: .; D gene: .; J gene: TRBJ1-1; V gene: TRBV6-5; CDR3 DNA: TGTGCCAGCAGTTACGGGAGGGCCACTGAAGCTTTCTTT; CDR3 protein: CASSYGRATEAFF
clone size: .; D gene: TRBD1; J gene: TRBJ2-4; V gene: TRBV20-1; CDR3 DNA: TGCAGTGCCGATGACAGGGGCATTCAGTACTTC; CDR3 protein: CSADDRGIQYF
clone size: .; D gene: .; J gene: TRBJ2-7; V gene: TRBV11-2; CDR3 DNA: TGTGCCAGCAGCTTACCGGGGGCCTACGAGCAGTACTTC; CDR3 protein: CASSLPGAYEQYF
clone size: .; D gene: TRBD2; J gene: TRBJ2-1; V gene: TRBV28; CDR3 DNA: TGTGCCAGCAGCGGGAGTCCGCGGGAGGGCCAAAATGAGCAGTTCTTC; CDR3 protein: CASSGSPREGQNEQFF
clone size: .; D gene: .; J gene: TRBJ2-5; V gene: TRBV27; CDR3 DNA: TGTGCCACCCGTGGGATAAGAGGGACCCAGTACTTC; CDR3 protein: CATRGIRGTQYF
clone size: few; D gene: TRBD1; J gene: TRBJ2-2; V gene: TRBV7-9; CDR3 DNA: TGTGCCAGCAGCGGTAACAGGGGTAGGAACACCGGGGAGCTGTTTTTT; CDR3 protein: CASSGNRGRNTGELFF
clone size: .; D gene: TRBD1; J gene: TRBJ1-6; V gene: TRBV5-6; CDR3 DNA: TGTGCCAGCAGCCGACAGGGCCCGAATTCACCCCTCCACTTT; CDR3 protein: CASSRQGPNSPLHF